The 9 T cell receptor beta chains reported below all come from one sample, sequenced in a study of cytomegalovirus exposure and HLA in healthy donors. The PCR had 60 Vbeta and 13 Jbeta primers. The method was immunoSEQ multiplex PCR; TCRdb's version includes in-frame clones alone and lacks a portion of them. The sample's table shows some 120,000 clones. The sample taken for sequencing was PBMCs. The receptors were sampled from a man between 18 and 35 years old in good health and CMV-seronegative.

This chain connects TRBV7-9 to TRBJ2-6, with TRBD1 matching over 7 bases. The junction had 10 bases not matched to a gene; V was cut back by 3 bases and J by 2 bases. Germline loops: CDR1 SEHNR, CDR2 FQNEAQ (reference sequence). The CDR3 sequence is 18 residues long. This chain's CDR3 is CASSFIGQASPGANVLTF. CDR3 bases: TGTGCCAGCAGCTTTATTGGACAGGCTTCTCCTGGGGCCAACGTCCTGACTTTC.

V is TRBV27 and J is TRBJ2-7; 9 positions match TRBD1. The CDR3 has 15 amino acids. Germline-derived CDR1 and CDR2 are MNHEY and SMNVEV (reference sequence). The ends lost 2 bases at V and 4 bases at J; junction bases unmatched: 6. For the CDR3, the DNA is TGTGCCAGCAGTTTACTAACAGGGGGCTGGTACGAGCAGTACTTC. Translating gives CASSLLTGGWYEQYF.

The rearrangement joins TRBV27 to TRBJ2-7; 7 nucleotides agree with TRBD1. The germline gives CDR1 MNHEY, CDR2 SMNVEV (reference sequence). V lost 6 bases and J lost 4; bases outside the gene matches: 6. The CDR3 runs 13 residues. CDR3 in DNA: TGTGCCAGCAGATCGACAGGGAGATACGAGCAGTACTTC. Its translation: CASRSTGRYEQYF.

The V and J genes are TRBV9 and TRBJ2-3, with D perhaps TRBD2 (5 bases). The CDR3 runs 13 residues. Deletions cut 0 bases from V and 4 bases from J, with 6 bases between. CDR1 is SGDLS and CDR2 is YYNGEE in the germline V gene. The CDR3 bases are TGTGCCAGCAGCGTAGGAGGGCCAGATACGCAGTATTTT. It codes for CASSVGGPDTQYF.

The V and J genes are TRBV18 and TRBJ2-3; tentative D call: TRBD1 (6 bases). V was trimmed by 6 bases and J by 4 bases, leaving 14 bases between them. Germline loops: CDR1 KGHSH, CDR2 LQKENI. The CDR3 length is 14 residues. CDR3 in DNA: TGTGCCAGCTCGTCTCCAGGGGCCCCAGATACGCAGTATTTT. Translation gives CASSSPGAPDTQYF. Full variable domain (missing parts from reference TRBV18 and TRBJ2-3): NAGVMQNPRHLVRRRGQEARLRCSPMKGHSHVYWYRQLPEEGLKFMVYLQKENIIDESGMPKERFSAEFPKEGPSILRIQQVVRGDSAAYFCASSSPGAPDTQYFGPGTRLTVL.

The chain is built from TRBV5-6 and TRBJ1-2; 8 nucleotides align to TRBD1. CDR3 length: 15 residues. The germline V gene has CDR1 SGHDT and CDR2 YYEEEE. V lost 3 bases and J lost 1; bases outside the gene matches: 5. The DNA of the CDR3 is TGTGCCAGCAGCTGGACAGGGTTTAGTAACTATGGCTACACCTTC. Residues: CASSWTGFSNYGYTF. The variable domain in full, with the rest retrieved from reference TRBV5-6 and TRBJ1-2, is DAGVTQSPTHLIKTRGQQVTLRCSPKSGHDTVSWYQQALGQGPQFIFQYYEEEERQRGNFPDRFSGHQFPNYSSELNVNALLLGDSALYLCASSWTGFSNYGYTFGSGTRLTVV.

The rearrangement joins TRBV13 to TRBJ2-5, with TRBD2 identical over 9 bases. The CDR3 has 17 residues. Trimming cost V 1 base and J 3 bases; bases outside gene matches: 9. The germline V gene encodes CDR1 PRHDT and CDR2 FYEKMQ (reference sequence). In DNA form, the CDR3 reads TGTGCCAGCAGCTTAGATCTTGCGGGGGGGACTGAAGAGACCCAGTACTTC. Amino acids: CASSLDLAGGTEETQYF.

The rearrangement links TRBV9 to TRBJ2-3; tentative D call: TRBD2 (6 bases). V lost 0 bases and J 1 base, leaving 9 bases between the germline ends. The CDR3 covers 15 residues. CDR1 is SGDLS, CDR2 YYNGEE, per germline. This chain's CDR3 is CASSVAGVGTDTQYF. The DNA of the CDR3 is TGTGCCAGCAGCGTAGCGGGAGTGGGCACAGATACGCAGTATTTT.

This chain uses TRBV4-1 with TRBJ1-2, with D perhaps matching TRBD1 (6 bases). Germline V lookup: CDR1 MGHRA, CDR2 YSYEKL. The CDR3 loop spans 16 amino acids. Trimming cost V 3 bases and J 4 bases, with 18 bases left between them. CDR3 sequence: CASSQTRTAEVYGYTF. The CDR3 DNA reads as TGCGCCAGCAGCCAGACGAGGACAGCCGAAGTCTATGGCTACACCTTC.